Shown below are 17 T cell receptor beta chains from a single sample sequenced in a study of blood T cell repertoires in COVID-19. Assay: immunoSEQ multiplex PCR; the TCRdb copy retains only in-frame clones and omits some. In the table there are roughly 370,000 clones, about 83% of which are singletons. Input material: PBMCs or T cells enriched from blood (not recorded which). The receptors stem from a woman aged 45-60 years who had recovered from COVID-19.

The gene calls are TRBV28 and TRBJ1-4, with D perhaps matching TRBD1 (5 bases). The V gene lost 6 bases and the J gene lost 0 bases, with 11 bases spanning the gap. CDR3 size: 15 residues. Germline CDR1 is MDHEN and CDR2 is SYDVKM. The CDR3 DNA reads TGTGCCAGCAGCCTCTGGGGGGCAACTAATGAAAAACTGTTTTTT. Protein: CASSLWGATNEKLFF. The entire variable domain, with the rest obtained from reference TRBV28 and TRBJ1-4, is as follows: DVKVTQSSRYLVKRTGEKVFLECVQDMDHENMFWYRQDPGLGLRLIYFSYDVKMKEKGDIPEGYSVSREKKERFSLILESASTNQTSMYLCASSLWGATNEKLFFGSGTQLSVL.

The genes are TRBV9 and TRBJ1-1; no clear D. V lost 1 base and J 0 bases, leaving 10 bases between the germline ends. This CDR3 has 15 amino acids. The germline V gene encodes CDR1 SGDLS and CDR2 YYNGEE. In nucleotides, the CDR3 is TGTGCCAGCAGCGTATACACAGCTATGAACACTGAAGCTTTCTTT. Protein: CASSVYTAMNTEAFF.

This chain joins TRBV6-5 and TRBJ2-4; TRBD2 might be the D (7 bases). Looked up from germline, CDR1 is MNHEY and CDR2 is SVGAGI. V was trimmed by 2 bases and J by 0 bases, leaving 11 bases between them. The CDR3 runs to 16 residues. The CDR3 sequence is CASSYMGGLAKNIQYF. CDR3 sequence (DNA): TGTGCCAGCAGTTACATGGGGGGGCTAGCCAAAAACATTCAGTACTTC.

In the case of this clone: Other DNA sequences in the same sample also yield this CDR3. V gene TRBV4-1 combines with J gene TRBJ1-1, with 7 bases matching TRBD1. CDR1 MGHRA and CDR2 YSYEKL come from the germline V gene. The CDR3 spans 13 residues. Trimming cost V 8 bases and J 1 base; bases outside gene matches: 4. In nucleotides, the CDR3 is TGCGCCAGCGGAGACAGGGAGAACACTGAAGCTTTCTTT. Translating it yields CASGDRENTEAFF.

The rearrangement joins TRBV6-5 to TRBJ2-7; 8 bases line up with TRBD1. CDR1 and CDR2 (germline): MNHEY, SVGAGI. This CDR3 spans 15 amino acids. The V gene end was trimmed by 0 bases and the J gene end by 4 bases; junction bases not matched to a gene: 5. The CDR3 here is CASSYSMTGDYEQYF. Here the CDR3 DNA reads TGTGCCAGCAGTTACTCGATGACAGGGGATTACGAGCAGTACTTC.

The chain is built from TRBV6-4 and TRBJ1-6; 7 nucleotides line up with TRBD1. The CDR3 consists of 13 residues. The junction had 4 bases not matched to a gene; V was cut back by 0 bases and J by 14 bases. Germline V CDR1 and CDR2: MRHNA, SNTAGT. As DNA, the CDR3 is TGTGCCAGCAGTGACTCGACAGGGATCACCCTCCACTTT. Protein: CASSDSTGITLHF.

V is TRBV27 and J is TRBJ1-2; 7 nucleotides align to TRBD1. CDR1 and CDR2 (germline): MNHEY, SMNVEV (reference sequence). The CDR3 sequence is 15 residues long. Trimming took 2 bases from V and 6 from J; bases not matched to a gene: 9. The CDR3 protein is CASSLGTAQPDGYTF. CDR3 bases: TGTGCCAGCAGTTTAGGGACAGCTCAACCGGATGGCTACACCTTC.

This chain joins TRBV7-3 and TRBJ2-7; weak D call: TRBD1 (6 bases). Deletions cut 0 bases from V and 6 bases from J, with 12 bases between. The V gene's germline CDR1 is SGHTA and CDR2 FQGTGA. The CDR3 is 14 amino acids. In nucleotides, the CDR3 is TGTGCCAGCAGCTTAACCGGACAGCGATCCGAGCAGTACTTC. Protein: CASSLTGQRSEQYF.

The chain carries TRBV19 and TRBJ1-4; 9 nucleotides agree with TRBD1. The CDR3 covers 15 residues. Germline V gene lookup returns CDR1 LNHDA and CDR2 SQIVND (reference sequence). The junction had 5 bases not matched to a gene; V was cut back by 4 bases and J by 5 bases. Here the CDR3 reads CASSTGTGKNEKLFF. The CDR3 DNA follows: TGTGCCAGTAGTACCGGGACAGGGAAAAATGAAAAACTGTTTTTT.

The chain is built from TRBV7-8 and TRBJ1-1; no clear D. The germline V gene has CDR1 SGHVS and CDR2 FQNEAQ. The CDR3 extends over 15 amino acids. Deletions cut 6 bases from V and 2 bases from J, with 16 bases between. CDR3 nucleotide sequence: TGTGCCAGCAGACCATCTAGGGCGGGAAACACTGAAGCTTTCTTT. Protein sequence: CASRPSRAGNTEAFF.

This chain joins TRBV19 and TRBJ1-6, with D maybe TRBD1 (5 bases). The CDR3 loop spans 20 amino acids. CDR1 and CDR2 from the germline V gene are LNHDA and SQIVND (reference sequence). The V end lost 4 bases, the J end lost 0 bases, and 22 bases lay between the germline ends. CDR3 loop: CASSTLQGRSSYSYNSPLHF. The CDR3 nucleotides are TGTGCCAGTAGTACCCTTCAGGGAAGGTCGTCGTACTCCTATAATTCACCCCTCCACTTT.

The chain is built from TRBV15 and TRBJ1-5, with D perhaps TRBD1 (6 bases). Trimming stripped 0 bases from V and 3 bases from J, with 15 bases between. This CDR3 has 17 amino acids. The germline V gene encodes CDR1 LNHNV and CDR2 YYDKDF (reference sequence). CDR3: CATSRDPAGAPNQPQHF. For the CDR3, the DNA is TGTGCCACCAGCAGAGATCCGGCAGGGGCACCCAATCAGCCCCAGCATTTT.

The chain employs TRBV7-2 and TRBJ2-3; 9 bases are a match to TRBD2. CDR1 is SGHTA and CDR2 is FQGNSA in the germline V gene. Trimming at V came to 2 bases and at J to 6 bases, leaving 12 bases not matched to a gene. There are 17 residues in the CDR3. This CDR3 is CASSLRVAGVSGDTQYF. Written as DNA, the CDR3 is TGTGCCAGCAGCTTAAGGGTAGCGGGGGTGTCCGGGGATACGCAGTATTTT.

The chain joins TRBV30 to TRBJ1-5; TRBD1 agrees at 7 bases. After removal of 4 bases from V and 7 bases from J, the junction contained 10 bases not matched to a gene. Germline V gene lookup returns CDR1 GTSNPN and CDR2 SVGIG (reference sequence). This CDR3 spans 14 amino acids. CDR3 sequence (DNA): TGTGCCTGGAACTTGAAAGGGGGCACCCAGCCCCAGCATTTT. Translation: CAWNLKGGTQPQHF.

This clone occurred once. This rearrangement joins TRBV6-5 to TRBJ1-1; TRBD1 is a possible D gene (6 bases). The V and J ends lost 0 bases and 11 bases respectively, with 13 bases between them. CDR1 and CDR2 (germline): MNHEY, SVGAGI. There are 13 residues in the CDR3. Here the CDR3 reads CASSYSTGMEAFF. The DNA for the CDR3 is TGTGCCAGCAGTTACTCTACAGGGATGGAGGCTTTCTTT.

This chain links TRBV13 with TRBJ1-5; perhaps TRBD1 as D (5 bases). Per the germline V gene, CDR1 is PRHDT and CDR2 is FYEKMQ (reference sequence). The CDR3 runs 15 residues. V gave up 4 bases and J gave up 6 bases, with 16 bases separating them. This CDR3 is CASSSRGGEGQPQHF. The CDR3 coding sequence is TGTGCCAGCAGCTCCCGGGGGGGAGAGGGTCAGCCCCAGCATTTT.

The chain combines TRBV6-5 with TRBJ1-1; possibly TRBD1 for D (6 bases). The germline V gene has CDR1 MNHEY and CDR2 SVGAGI. Trimming took off 5 bases at V and 10 bases at J, with 23 bases between the two ends. The CDR3 consists of 15 residues. CDR3 bases: TGTGCCAGCAGTCGTTCCCGGGACACGCCGATTGGAGCTTTCTTT. It specifies CASSRSRDTPIGAFF.